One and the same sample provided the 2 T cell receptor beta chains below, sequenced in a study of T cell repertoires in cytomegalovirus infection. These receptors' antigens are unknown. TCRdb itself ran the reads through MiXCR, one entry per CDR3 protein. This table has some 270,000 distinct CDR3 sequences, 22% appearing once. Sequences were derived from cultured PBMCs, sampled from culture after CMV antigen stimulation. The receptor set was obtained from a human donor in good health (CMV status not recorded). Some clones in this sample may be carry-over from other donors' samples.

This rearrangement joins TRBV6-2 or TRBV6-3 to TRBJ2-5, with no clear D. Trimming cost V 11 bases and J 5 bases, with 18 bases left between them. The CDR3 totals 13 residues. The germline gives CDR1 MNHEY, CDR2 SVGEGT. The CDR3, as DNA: TGTGCCGGCACACAACCACCCTTGGAGACCCAGTACTTC. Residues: CAGTQPPLETQYF.

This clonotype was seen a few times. Written as DNA, the CDR3 is TGCGCCAGCAGTGATTTGGGCCTTGAGCAGTTCTTC. Translating it yields CASSDLGLEQFF. The chain couples TRBV10-1 to TRBJ2-1; D remains unclear. The CDR3 is 12 residues long. Germline-derived CDR1 and CDR2 are WNHNN and SYGVQD (reference sequence). Trimming took 3 bases from V and 9 from J, leaving 9 bases between them.